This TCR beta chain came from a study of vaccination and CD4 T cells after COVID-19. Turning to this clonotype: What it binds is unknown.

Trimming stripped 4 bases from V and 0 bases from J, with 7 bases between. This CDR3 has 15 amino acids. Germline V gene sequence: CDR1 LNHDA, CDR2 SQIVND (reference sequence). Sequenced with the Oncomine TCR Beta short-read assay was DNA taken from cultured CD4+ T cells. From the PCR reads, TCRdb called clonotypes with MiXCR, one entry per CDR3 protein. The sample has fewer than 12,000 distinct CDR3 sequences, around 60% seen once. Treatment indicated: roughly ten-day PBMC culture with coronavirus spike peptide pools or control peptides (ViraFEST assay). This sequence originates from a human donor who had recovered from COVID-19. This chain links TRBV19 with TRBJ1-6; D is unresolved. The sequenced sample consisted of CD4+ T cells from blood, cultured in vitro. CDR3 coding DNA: TGTGCCAGTAGTACAGAAAGCTCCTATAATTCACCCCTCCACTTT. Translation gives CASSTESSYNSPLHF.